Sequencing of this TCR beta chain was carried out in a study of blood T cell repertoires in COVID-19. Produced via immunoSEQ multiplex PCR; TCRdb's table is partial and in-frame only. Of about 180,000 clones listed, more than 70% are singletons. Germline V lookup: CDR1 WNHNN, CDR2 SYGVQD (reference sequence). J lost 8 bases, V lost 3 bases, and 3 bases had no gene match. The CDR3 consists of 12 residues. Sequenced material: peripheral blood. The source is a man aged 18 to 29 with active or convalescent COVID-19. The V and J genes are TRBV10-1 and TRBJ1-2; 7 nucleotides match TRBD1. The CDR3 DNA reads TGCGCCAGCAGTGAACAGGGGAGAGGCTACACCTTC. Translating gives CASSEQGRGYTF.